Shown below are 24 T cell receptor beta chains from a single sample sequenced in a study of T cell repertoires in cytomegalovirus infection. One entry per CDR3 protein, called by TCRdb with MiXCR from the reads. The sample consists of approximately 590,000 distinct CDR3 sequences, 40% of them appearing once. No antigens are known for them. The sequenced sample was cultured PBMCs, obtained from culture after CMV antigen stimulation. The receptor set was obtained from a human donor in good health (CMV status not recorded). Some clones in this sample may be carry-over from other donors' samples.

This clonotype has only a few counts. The V and J genes are TRBV25-1 and TRBJ2-7, with 7 positions matching TRBD2. CDR3 length equals 14 residues. Germline V CDR1 and CDR2: MGHDK, SYGVNS. After removal of 4 bases from V and 8 bases from J, the junction contained 11 bases not matched to a gene. This CDR3 is CASSGTGHGGKQYF. The CDR3 region has the DNA TGTGCCAGCAGTGGGACTGGACACGGGGGGAAGCAGTACTTC.

This chain connects TRBV10-3 to TRBJ1-2; possibly TRBD1 for D (6 bases). The V end was cut by 2 bases, the J end by 4 bases, with 8 bases between. Looked up from germline, CDR1 is ENHRY and CDR2 is SYGVKD. The CDR3 consists of 13 residues. The DNA of the CDR3 is TGTGCCATCAGTGAGCAGGGGATCTATGGCTACACCTTC. Translation: CAISEQGIYGYTF.

This chain joins TRBV7-6 and TRBJ2-3, with no clear D. Trimming took 5 bases from V and 0 from J, leaving 12 bases between them. Germline V gives CDR1 SGHVS, CDR2 FNYEAQ. CDR3 length: 15 amino acids. The CDR3 nucleotides read TGTGCCAGCAGCCCTAACCGCCGGAGCACAGATACGCAGTATTTT. It translates to CASSPNRRSTDTQYF.

For the CDR3, the DNA is TGTGCCAGCAGCGATCTAGCGGGAGGGCGGGGTGAGCAGTTCTTC. It encodes CASSDLAGGRGEQFF. This sequence joins TRBV11-2 and TRBJ2-1; 12 nucleotides line up with TRBD2. V was pared by 5 bases and J by 9 bases, with 8 bases of the junction left unmatched. Germline V gene sequence: CDR1 SGHAT, CDR2 FQNNGV. The CDR3 is made up of 15 amino acids.

The V gene is TRBV7-4, the J gene TRBJ2-7; 15 bases match TRBD2. The V gene's germline CDR1 is SGHVT and CDR2 SQSDAQ. The V segment lost 5 bases and the J segment 5 bases; nucleotides outside the gene matches: 16. The CDR3 covers 19 residues. CDR3 DNA: TGTGCCAGCAGCCGTAGGGGGGGACTAGCGGGAGGCCCACGTAACGAGCAGTACTTC. This gives the protein CASSRRGGLAGGPRNEQYF.

The J gene is TRBJ1-2, the V gene TRBV4-3; 7 bases map to TRBD1. The CDR3 contains 15 residues. V shed 0 bases and J 5 bases; nucleotides not matched to a gene: 6. CDR1 is LGHNA, CDR2 YSLEER, per germline. In DNA, the CDR3 is TGCGCCAGCAGCCAAGATCCAGGGGGAGGGTATGGCTACACCTTC. Its translation is CASSQDPGGGYGYTF.

This chain connects TRBV19 to TRBJ1-5; TRBD1 might be the D (5 bases). The germline V gene has CDR1 LNHDA and CDR2 SQIVND (reference sequence). The CDR3 totals 17 residues. The ends were cut back, 3 bases at V and 1 base at J, with 16 bases in the middle. The CDR3, as DNA: TGTGCCAGTAGTATTGGGGTGAATGGGGACAGCAATCAGCCCCAGCATTTT. Its translation: CASSIGVNGDSNQPQHF. Looking up the rest from reference TRBV19 and TRBJ1-5 gives the full variable domain: DGGITQSPKYLFRKEGQNVTLSCEQNLNHDAMYWYRQDPGQGLRLIYYSQIVNDFQKGDIAEGYSVSREKKESFPLTVTSAQKNPTAFYLCASSIGVNGDSNQPQHFGDGTRLSIL.

V usage is TRBV19 and J usage is TRBJ1-5, with D uncertain. The CDR3 length is 16 residues. V dropped 4 bases and J dropped 5 bases, with 18 bases sitting between them. Germline CDR1 is LNHDA and CDR2 is SQIVND (reference sequence). This chain's CDR3 is CASSTPLRGVHQPQHF. CDR3 nucleotides: TGTGCCAGTAGTACCCCCCTCCGCGGGGTGCATCAGCCCCAGCATTTT.

This clonotype was detected a few times. The chain's CDR3 is CASSPGTSGTLTDTQYF. CDR3 bases: TGTGCCAGCAGCCCCGGGACTAGCGGGACCCTCACAGATACGCAGTATTTT. This chain uses TRBV7-2 with TRBJ2-3; TRBD2 matches 13 bases. This CDR3 has 17 amino acids. Trimming cost V 5 bases and J 2 bases; bases outside gene matches: 7. Germline V gene lookup returns CDR1 SGHTA and CDR2 FQGNSA.

The table lists this clonotype with a count of one. The chain has TRBV5-4 and TRBJ2-5; unclear D gene. The germline gives CDR1 SGHNT, CDR2 YYREEE (reference sequence). There are 14 residues in the CDR3. V lost 4 bases, J lost 0 bases, and 10 bases lay in between. CDR3 in DNA: TGTGCCAGCAGCCGCTACAGCTACCAAGAGACCCAGTACTTC. Amino acids: CASSRYSYQETQYF.

The chain couples TRBV6-1 to TRBJ1-5; D call uncertain. CDR3 length: 13 residues. CDR1 is MNHNS, CDR2 SASEGT, per germline. V was shortened by 6 bases and J by 3 bases, with 9 bases between the two germline ends. Here the CDR3 reads CASRDGDNQPQHF. CDR3 bases: TGTGCCAGCAGGGACGGTGACAATCAGCCCCAGCATTTT.

This chain links TRBV6-1 with TRBJ2-3; 7 bases align to TRBD1. The V gene end was trimmed by 6 bases and the J gene end by 6 bases; junction bases not matched to a gene: 9. The germline V gene has CDR1 MNHNS and CDR2 SASEGT. This CDR3 has 14 amino acids. In nucleotides, the CDR3 is TGTGCCAGCAGCCACAGGGGCCCAATGGATACGCAGTATTTT. Amino acids: CASSHRGPMDTQYF.

The chain couples TRBV2 to TRBJ2-5, with 8 bases that match TRBD2. V lost 4 bases and J lost 5; bases outside the gene matches: 9. This CDR3 spans 15 amino acids. CDR1 and CDR2 (germline): SNHLY, FYNNEI. The CDR3 loop is CASSAGTRRGETQYF. Written as DNA, the CDR3 is TGTGCCAGCAGTGCGGGGACTAGGCGGGGGGAGACCCAGTACTTC.

The rearrangement links TRBV4-2 to TRBJ1-6, with D perhaps TRBD1 (5 bases). Germline loops: CDR1 LGHNA, CDR2 YNFKEQ. Trimming stripped 1 base from V and 0 bases from J, with 10 bases between. The CDR3 loop spans 17 amino acids. CDR3 protein: CASSQVGESSYNSPLHF. For the CDR3, the DNA is TGTGCCAGCAGCCAAGTGGGGGAGAGCTCCTATAATTCACCCCTCCACTTT.

V gene TRBV19 combines with J gene TRBJ2-1; TRBD1 aligns across 7 bases. Germline loops: CDR1 LNHDA, CDR2 SQIVND (reference sequence). CDR3 length equals 15 residues. The V gene end was trimmed by 5 bases and the J gene end by 2 bases; junction bases not matched to a gene: 6. In nucleotides, the CDR3 is TGTGCCAGTAGTCCCGGGACAGTTCCCTACAATGAGCAGTTCTTC. This translates into CASSPGTVPYNEQFF.

The gene calls are TRBV7-9 and TRBJ1-1, with 7 nucleotides matching TRBD1. After removal of 1 base from V and 5 bases from J, the junction contained 4 bases not matched to a gene. The germline V gene encodes CDR1 SEHNR and CDR2 FQNEAQ (reference sequence). This CDR3 is 14 amino acids long. The CDR3: CASSLEQGQTEAFF. The CDR3 bases are TGTGCCAGCAGCTTAGAACAGGGGCAAACTGAAGCTTTCTTT.

The CDR3 bases are TGTGCCAGCAGCGACGAGGTAGCGGGGGTGACCGGGGAGCTGTTTTTT. Amino acid sequence: CASSDEVAGVTGELFF. This sequence joins TRBV6-2 or TRBV6-3 and TRBJ2-2; 9 bases are shared with TRBD2. Germline CDR1 reads MNHEY; CDR2 reads SVGEGT. The length of the CDR3 is 16 residues. The trim removed 6 bases at V and 5 bases at J, leaving 10 bases unmatched.

The table lists this clonotype with a few counts. The chain joins TRBV6-2 or TRBV6-3 to TRBJ2-1, with TRBD2 matching 7 bases. CDR3 length: 14 amino acids. Trimming cost V 8 bases and J 9 bases; bases outside gene matches: 13. The V gene's germline CDR1 is MNHEY and CDR2 SVGEGT. The CDR3 loop is CASVGGSLGSEQFF. CDR3 DNA: TGTGCCAGCGTCGGCGGGAGCTTAGGGAGTGAGCAGTTCTTC.

The chain joins TRBV4-1 to TRBJ2-1, with TRBD2 identical over 13 bases. V lost 4 bases to trimming and J lost 6 bases; unmatched junction nucleotides: 6. Per the germline V gene, CDR1 is MGHRA and CDR2 is YSYEKL. The CDR3 runs to 16 residues. CDR3 DNA: TGCGCCAGCAGCCGCTGGGGACTAGCGGGACCCAATGAGCAGTTCTTC. This translates into CASSRWGLAGPNEQFF.

This clonotype was seen a handful of times. The gene calls are TRBV7-2 and TRBJ2-2; 9 bases align to TRBD2. Germline V CDR1 and CDR2: SGHTA, FQGNSA. This CDR3 is built from 15 residues. Trimming at V came to 1 base and at J to 9 bases, leaving 6 bases not matched to a gene. CDR3 nucleotide sequence: TGTGCCAGCAGCTTAGGGGGCCTAGCGGGGAGGGAGCTGTTTTTT. As protein: CASSLGGLAGRELFF.

This clonotype turned up a few times. The chain couples TRBV24-1 to TRBJ2-5; 9 nucleotides align to TRBD1. The V and J ends lost 12 bases and 5 bases, in that order; junction bases with no gene match: 6. Germline CDR1 and CDR2: KGHDR and SFDVKD. The CDR3 contains 12 residues. CDR3 DNA sequence: TGTGCCCCCACAGGGGGCCGGGAGACCCAGTACTTC. Encoded protein: CAPTGGRETQYF.

The V call is TRBV2, the J call TRBJ2-7; 9 bases match TRBD1. V was pared by 5 bases and J by 8 bases, with 10 bases of the junction left unmatched. This CDR3 region has 14 residues. Germline CDR1 reads SNHLY; CDR2 reads FYNNEI. The CDR3 loop is CASSSGGQGSKQYF. The CDR3 DNA follows: TGTGCCAGCAGTTCGGGGGGACAGGGTAGCAAGCAGTACTTC.

The CDR3 DNA reads as TGTGCCAGCAGTTTGTCAGTACGCAATGAGCAGTTCTTC. It translates to CASSLSVRNEQFF. This chain joins TRBV12-3 or TRBV12-4 and TRBJ2-1; D is unresolved. There are 13 residues in the CDR3. The V gene lost 3 bases and the J gene lost 6 bases, with 9 bases spanning the gap.

The gene calls are TRBV25-1 and TRBJ2-1; D could derive from TRBD1 or TRBD2 (5 bases each). The CDR3 is made up of 13 amino acids. Germline V lookup: CDR1 MGHDK, CDR2 SYGVNS. V was trimmed by 1 base and J by 11 bases, leaving 12 bases between them. The CDR3 loop reads CASSEWERGQQFF. The DNA of the CDR3 is TGTGCCAGCAGTGAATGGGAACGGGGCCAGCAGTTCTTC.